This TCR beta chain originates from a study of CD8 T cells in ankylosing spondylitis. Study-wide points: Among TCR beta sequences, a motif of roughly 8 highly homologous variants appeared characteristic of ankylosing spondylitis blood. Significant enrichment of disease-linked clones was reportedly seen in matched ankylosing spondylitis synovial fluid. Earlier reports found some motif variants in synovial fluid and blood in reactive arthritis. Disease-linked clones bore a CD8+ phenotype, appearing relatively rarely in peripheral blood.

V dropped 4 bases and J dropped 3 bases, with 10 bases sitting between them. Germline loops: CDR1 LGHDT, CDR2 YNNKEL (reference sequence). The length of the CDR3 is 13 residues. This clonotype turned up a few times. The target antigen is unknown. Quantitative 5'-RACE was performed with molecular barcodes, and it yielded the TCR beta libraries. TCRdb reprocessed the 5' RACE reads with MiXCR, giving one entry per CDR3 protein. The table lists roughly 700,000 distinct CDR3 sequences, 15% to 20% of them singletons. The rearrangement joins TRBV3-1 to TRBJ2-7; TRBD2 might be the D (5 bases). This clonotype was sampled from a male donor with ankylosing spondylitis. The sequenced sample was blood, either unsorted or a sorted T cell fraction (not recorded which). This CDR3 reads CASSPYEGYEQYF. The CDR3 nucleotides are TGTGCCAGCAGCCCCTATGAGGGCTACGAGCAGTACTTC.